Listed below are T cell receptor beta chains from one sample, sequenced in a study of beta chain features in type 1 diabetes. Sequencing was performed with immunoSEQ multiplex PCR; in TCRdb, only in-frame clones are kept and a portion is missing. Of hundreds of thousands of clones in the sample, over 13% were seen once. The sample comprised naive CD4+ T cells from blood. The receptor set was obtained from a man in his late teens or twenties with type 1 diabetes. CDR3s include the opening cysteine and the closing phenylalanine or tryptophan. The order of the fields is J gene, D gene, clone size, V gene, CDR3 DNA, CDR3 protein. The D gene is left open where the match is weak. For some rows the clone size is stated as once, few or many, or as a class when expanded; others skip it.

>TRBJ1-6|TRBD1|.|TRBV29-1
TGCAGCGTTGAATGCAGGGGGAATTCACCCCTCCACTTT
CSVECRGNSPLHF
>TRBJ2-1|.|few|TRBV7-2
TGTGCCAGCAGCCCCCGAATGACCTACAATGAGCAGTTCTTC
CASSPRMTYNEQFF
>TRBJ2-5|.|few|TRBV6-5
TGTGCCAGCAGTTACCTAGTCGGGGGTGCTCAAGAGACCCAGTACTTC
CASSYLVGGAQETQYF
>TRBJ2-1|TRBD2|.|TRBV7-2
TGTGCCAGCAGCTTACCCACTAGCGGGAGCAATGAGCAGTTCTTC
CASSLPTSGSNEQFF
>TRBJ1-2|.|.|TRBV25-1
TGTGCCAGCAGTGGGGACAAAGTACGAGGCTATGGCTACACCTTC
CASSGDKVRGYGYTF
>TRBJ2-6|.|.|TRBV28
TGTGCCAGCAGACCGACAGGATCTGGGGCCAACGTCCTGACTTTC
CASRPTGSGANVLTF
>TRBJ2-1|.|few|TRBV6-5
TGTGCCAGCAGCACCAACGGACTACCAAATGAGCAGTTCTTC
CASSTNGLPNEQFF
>TRBJ2-5|.|.|TRBV11-2
TGTGCCAGCAGCCAACAAGTCCGGGGGCCTGCGGAGACCCAGTACTTC
CASSQQVRGPAETQYF
>TRBJ2-1|TRBD1|.|TRBV6-6
TGTGCCAGCAGTTCCGGGACAGGGCAATTTGTGGAGCAGTTCTTC
CASSSGTGQFVEQFF
>TRBJ2-7|TRBD2|.|TRBV29-1
TGCAGCGTCAAAGGGCGGGAGTGGTACGAGCAGTACTTC
CSVKGREWYEQYF
>TRBJ1-2|.|.|TRBV15
TGTGCCACCAGGCTAAGAGGGGACTATGGCTACACCTTC
CATRLRGDYGYTF
>TRBJ1-2|.|.|TRBV28
TGTGCCAGCAGTTTATTCCCGGGAGGCGCCTATGGCTACACCTTC
CASSLFPGGAYGYTF
>TRBJ2-3|.|.|TRBV4-1
TGCGCCAGCAGCGGGATTAACGCGGATACGCAGTATTTT
CASSGINADTQYF
>TRBJ1-2|TRBD1|.|TRBV30
TGTGCCTGGAGCGAGGCCTTTGGGACAGCCAACTATGGCTACACCTTC
CAWSEAFGTANYGYTF
>TRBJ2-1|.|.|TRBV29-1
TGCAGCGTCCCAGGGTGGACCGAATACAATGAGCAGTTCTTC
CSVPGWTEYNEQFF
>TRBJ2-7|TRBD1|.|TRBV6-1
TGTGCCAGCAGTGTGGGGACAGCCGCCTACGAGCAGTACTTC
CASSVGTAAYEQYF
>TRBJ2-7|.|.|TRBV5-1
TGCGCCAGCAGGCCGCGTACAGGGACCTACGAGCAGTACTTC
CASRPRTGTYEQYF
>TRBJ1-1|.|once|TRBV30
TGTGCCTGGGTCCCGGGGGGGGGCACTGAAGCTTTCTTT
CAWVPGGGTEAFF
>TRBJ1-1|.|few|TRBV30
TGTGCCTGGAGGGGGAACCTGAACACTGAAGCTTTCTTT
CAWRGNLNTEAFF
>TRBJ2-2|.|few|TRBV7-8
TGTGCCAGCAGCTTCTCAGGGATTGGCGGGGAGCTGTTTTTT
CASSFSGIGGELFF